The next 25 T cell receptor beta chains were all read from a single sample in a study of T cells expressing NK-cell markers. TCRdb re-analyzed the 5' RACE reads; it lists each CDR3 protein once, without DNA. This repertoire comprises about 440,000 distinct CDR3 sequences; its ten largest clones make up less than 7.5%. The source material was blood T cells: a sorted CD56 or NKG2C T cell subset, CD4+ or CD8+ T cells, or bulk PBMC T cells (not recorded which). These receptors came from a woman aged 18 to 75 in good health.

The rearrangement uses TRBV12-3 or TRBV12-4 and TRBJ2-3; TCRdb lists TRBD2, though no DNA is available to test this call. CDR3 size: 15 residues. The chain's CDR3 is CASSTSGLSTDTQYF.

The J gene is TRBJ2-7, the V gene TRBV25-1. The CDR3 is 12 amino acids. Looked up from germline, CDR1 is MGHDK and CDR2 is SYGVNS. CDR3 sequence: CASSEWAYEQYF.

J is TRBJ2-7 and V is TRBV10-2; the D call from TCRdb, TRBD2, cannot be confirmed without DNA. This CDR3 contains 17 residues. Per the germline V gene, CDR1 is WSHSY and CDR2 is SAAADI. CDR3 in amino acids: CASSEYPARVVHYEQYF.

This chain's CDR3 is CASSTNRQANTEAFF. The chain is built from TRBV27 and TRBJ1-1; no DNA is available, so the TRBD1 call from TCRdb remains unchecked. CDR1 is MNHEY and CDR2 is SMNVEV in the germline V gene (reference sequence). This CDR3 is 15 amino acids long.

This chain uses TRBV3-1 with TRBJ2-6. The germline V gene has CDR1 LGHDT and CDR2 YNNKEL (reference sequence). The CDR3 runs to 15 residues. CDR3 in amino acids: CASSQEAPGANVLTF.

The V call is TRBV30, the J call TRBJ2-1; TCRdb returns TRBD2, unconfirmable since there is no DNA. There are 17 residues in the CDR3. Germline CDR1 reads GTSNPN; CDR2 reads SVGIG (reference sequence). The CDR3 spells CAWSVGRTSGSYNEQFF.

The chain joins TRBV7-6 to TRBJ1-1. Germline V lookup: CDR1 SGHVS, CDR2 FNYEAQ. The CDR3 has 14 amino acids. The CDR3: CASSSIALNTEAFF.

The J gene is TRBJ1-1, the V gene TRBV3-1; with no DNA, the TCRdb D assignment of TRBD1 cannot be verified. CDR1 LGHDT and CDR2 YNNKEL come from the germline V gene (reference sequence). The CDR3 has 14 amino acids. The CDR3 sequence: CASSLPDREIEAFF. Filled out from reference TRBV3-1 and TRBJ1-1, the complete variable domain reads DTAVSQTPKYLVTQMGNDKSIKCEQNLGHDTMYWYKQDSKKFLKIMFSYNNKELIINETVPNRFSPKSPDKAHLNLHINSLELGDSAVYFCASSLPDREIEAFFGQGTRLTVV.

The chain is built from TRBV14 and TRBJ1-1; TCRdb designates TRBD1, a call that cannot be tested without DNA. The germline V gene has CDR1 SGHDN and CDR2 FVKESK. The CDR3 spans 14 residues. CDR3 loop: CASSQDARVAEAFF. Drawing the rest from reference TRBV14 and TRBJ1-1, the complete variable domain is EAGVTQFPSHSVIEKGQTVTLRCDPISGHDNLYWYRRVMGKEIKFLLHFVKESKQDESGMPNNRFLAERTGGTYSTLKVQPAELEDSGVYFCASSQDARVAEAFFGQGTRLTVV.

CDR3 region: CASSLVVLTDQETQYF. The chain recombines TRBV7-9 with TRBJ2-5. The CDR3 is 16 residues long. Germline V gene data show CDR1 as SEHNR and CDR2 as FQNEAQ (reference sequence).

The chain joins TRBV11-2 to TRBJ2-1. CDR3 length equals 15 residues. The germline CDR1 and CDR2 sequences are SGHAT and FQNNGV. This CDR3 reads CASTPRTLWSNEQFF.

This chain links TRBV20-1 with TRBJ2-7. This CDR3 contains 14 residues. The germline CDR1 and CDR2 sequences are DFQATT and SNEGSKA (reference sequence). The CDR3 protein is CSARESAGTHEQYF.

The gene calls are TRBV5-6 and TRBJ2-1; TCRdb lists TRBD2, though no DNA is available to test this call. Germline CDR1 reads SGHDT; CDR2 reads YYEEEE. The CDR3 loop spans 16 amino acids. CDR3 sequence reads: CASSLDRTSLYNEQFF. Full variable domain (missing parts from reference TRBV5-6 and TRBJ2-1): DAGVTQSPTHLIKTRGQQVTLRCSPKSGHDTVSWYQQALGQGPQFIFQYYEEEERQRGNFPDRFSGHQFPNYSSELNVNALLLGDSALYLCASSLDRTSLYNEQFFGPGTRLTVL.

The chain uses TRBV7-2 and TRBJ1-4. The CDR3 spans 16 residues. Germline CDR1 and CDR2: SGHTA and FQGNSA. The CDR3 is CASSRTPVYPNEKLFF.

The chain employs TRBV24-1 and TRBJ2-3. The germline V gene encodes CDR1 KGHDR and CDR2 SFDVKD. The length of the CDR3 is 15 residues. CDR3 in amino acids: CATSDGEGGTDTQYF.

The genes are TRBV18 and TRBJ2-3; with no DNA, the TCRdb D assignment of TRBD1 cannot be verified. This CDR3 comprises 15 residues. In germline, CDR1 is KGHSH, CDR2 LQKENI. The CDR3 loop reads CASSGGTGNTDTQYF.

The chain combines TRBV20-1 with TRBJ2-7; without DNA, the TCRdb call of TRBD2 cannot be checked. This CDR3 contains 13 residues. CDR1 is DFQATT, CDR2 SNEGSKA, per germline (reference sequence). Here the CDR3 reads CSVVASREDEQYF.

The chain recombines TRBV24-1 with TRBJ2-1. The CDR3 loop spans 12 amino acids. CDR1 and CDR2 from the germline V gene are KGHDR and SFDVKD. This CDR3 is CATSDYVDEQFF.

J is TRBJ2-2 and V is TRBV28; TCRdb's D gene call, TRBD2, goes unchecked for lack of DNA. The CDR3 sequence is 19 residues long. CDR1 is MDHEN, CDR2 SYDVKM, per germline. The CDR3 loop reads CASSFSGLAGRWGTGELFF.

This sequence joins TRBV12-3 or TRBV12-4 and TRBJ2-1; the D gene TCRdb calls, TRBD2, cannot be checked with no DNA. The CDR3 runs to 15 residues. This CDR3 reads CASTLLAGGYNEQFF.

The chain joins TRBV7-8 to TRBJ2-1; TCRdb proposes TRBD1, but this gene call is untestable without DNA. CDR1 and CDR2 (germline): SGHVS, FQNEAQ. This CDR3 region has 16 residues. CDR3 region: CASSLGSTGRIDEQFF.

The chain carries TRBV7-2 and TRBJ2-1; TCRdb's assignment of TRBD2 cannot be checked, as there is no DNA. Germline CDR1 reads SGHTA; CDR2 reads FQGNSA. This CDR3 is 15 amino acids long. The CDR3 loop is CASSLVTSGSREQFF.

The chain has TRBV7-9 and TRBJ2-2. Germline CDR1 reads SEHNR; CDR2 reads FQNEAQ (reference sequence). CDR3 length equals 15 residues. The CDR3 is CASSFPRTNTGELFF.

This chain uses TRBV6-2 or TRBV6-3 with TRBJ1-5; TCRdb proposes TRBD1, but this gene call is untestable without DNA. The CDR3 is 14 residues long. CDR1 is MNHEY, CDR2 SVGEGT, per germline. The CDR3 reads CASTSTGGGQPQHF.

The chain uses TRBV10-3 and TRBJ2-5; TCRdb's D call of TRBD1 is untestable without DNA. Germline V lookup: CDR1 ENHRY, CDR2 SYGVKD. The CDR3 sequence is 13 residues long. This chain's CDR3 is CATSRGQQETQYF.